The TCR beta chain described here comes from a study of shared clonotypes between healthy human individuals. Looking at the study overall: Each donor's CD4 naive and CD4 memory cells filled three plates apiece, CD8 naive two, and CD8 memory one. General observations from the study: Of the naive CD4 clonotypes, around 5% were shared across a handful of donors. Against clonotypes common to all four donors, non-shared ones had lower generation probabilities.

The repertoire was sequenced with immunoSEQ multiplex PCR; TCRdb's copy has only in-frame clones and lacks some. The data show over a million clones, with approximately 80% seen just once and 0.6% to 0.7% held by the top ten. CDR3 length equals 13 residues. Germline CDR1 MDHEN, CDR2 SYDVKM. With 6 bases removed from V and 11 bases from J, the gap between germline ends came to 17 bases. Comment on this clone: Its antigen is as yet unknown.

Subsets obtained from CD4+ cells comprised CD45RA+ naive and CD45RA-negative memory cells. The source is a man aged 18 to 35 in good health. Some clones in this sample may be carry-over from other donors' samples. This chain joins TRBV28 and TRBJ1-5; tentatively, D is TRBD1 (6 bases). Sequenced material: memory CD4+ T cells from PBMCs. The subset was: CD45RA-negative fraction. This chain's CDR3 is CASRASNRESQHF. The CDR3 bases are TGTGCCAGCAGGGCCTCGAACAGGGAATCCCAGCATTTT.